These 5 T cell receptor beta chains came from one sample sequenced in a study of T-cell reconstitution after alpha-beta-depleted transplantation in children. Unique molecular identifiers tagged the TCRbeta library. MiXCR, applied by TCRdb to the PCR reads, yields one record per CDR3 protein. Of about 410,000 distinct CDR3 sequences in the sample, about a fifth are singletons; the top ten hold approximately 3.9%. The sequencing used PBMCs from the stem cell graft donor, collected from the stem cell graft. These receptor sequences come from a human donor who donated a stem cell graft to a child with acute myeloid leukemia.

This chain uses TRBV12-3 or TRBV12-4 with TRBJ2-1, with D perhaps matching TRBD1 (7 bases). This CDR3 spans 15 amino acids. The ends were cut back, 1 base at V and 9 bases at J, with 16 bases in the middle. Here the CDR3 reads CASSLVSTGEAEQFF. The CDR3, as DNA: TGTGCCAGCAGTTTAGTGAGCACAGGGGAGGCTGAGCAGTTCTTC.

This clonotype was observed a handful of times. This chain links TRBV27 with TRBJ1-2; D might be TRBD1 (5 bases). The CDR3 covers 13 residues. Trimming shortened V by 5 bases and J by 8 bases, and 15 bases separated the two germline ends. The germline gives CDR1 MNHEY, CDR2 SMNVEV (reference sequence). Here the CDR3 reads CASSTRGGEGYTF. The CDR3 region has the DNA TGTGCCAGCAGTACCCGGGGAGGGGAGGGCTACACCTTC.

This clonotype was seen a handful of times. The rearrangement joins TRBV5-1 to TRBJ2-3, with D possibly TRBD2 on 6 matching bases. The CDR3 is 14 residues long. CDR1 is SGHRS, CDR2 YFSETQ, per germline. V lost 4 bases and J lost 6, with 15 bases in between. CDR3 sequence: CASSVDSGGDTQYF. CDR3 in DNA: TGCGCCAGCAGCGTCGACAGTGGGGGGGATACGCAGTATTTT.

CDR3 bases: TGTGCCAGCAGCCGACAGACCCTCACCGGGGAGCTGTTTTTT. It specifies CASSRQTLTGELFF. J is TRBJ2-2 and V is TRBV5-6; tentatively, D is TRBD1 (5 bases). The CDR3 has 14 amino acids. The germline CDR1 and CDR2 sequences are SGHDT and YYEEEE. V gave up 4 bases and J gave up 4 bases, with 11 bases separating them.

This clonotype has a count of ten or more. The chain uses TRBV29-1 and TRBJ2-7; possible D gene TRBD1, 6 bases. From germline, CDR1 is SQVTM and CDR2 ANQGSEA. With 7 bases removed from V and 6 bases from J, the gap between germline ends came to 16 bases. This CDR3 spans 12 amino acids. The CDR3 DNA reads TGCAGCGCTACAACAGGGACCTCCGAGCAGTACTTC. Its translation: CSATTGTSEQYF.